The 19 T cell receptor beta chains below were found in one sample sequenced in a study of blood T cell repertoires in COVID-19 (dated by TCRdb to 2018 to 2020). The method behind the library was the immunoSEQ multiplex PCR assay. The immuneACCESS repertoire file appears here via TCRdb, limited to in-frame rearrangements. These files lack a portion of the clones; in checked studies, under half of the deficit traces to unresolved V genes, and the cause of the others is not known. Within this sample are fewer than 300,000 clones, with 91% of them counted one time only. In total, the top ten clones hold 2% to 3% of the sample. What was sequenced was peripheral blood. The origin of the receptors is a person in their late teens or twenties with COVID-19, enrolled during active disease.

The chain employs TRBV2 and TRBJ2-2, with TRBD2 as a possible D gene (6 bases). V was trimmed by 3 bases and J by 2 bases, leaving 10 bases between them. The germline gives CDR1 SNHLY, CDR2 FYNNEI. The CDR3 covers 15 residues. In DNA form, the CDR3 reads TGTGCCAGCAGTGACCCAGCGGGTAACACCGGGGAGCTGTTTTTT. It encodes CASSDPAGNTGELFF.

The chain employs TRBV29-1 and TRBJ2-2, with D possibly matching TRBD2 (5 bases). Trimming removed 7 bases at V and 4 bases at J, with 10 bases between. CDR1 and CDR2 from the germline V gene are SQVTM and ANQGSEA. The CDR3 covers 12 residues. The CDR3 here is CSALLATGELFF. For the CDR3, the DNA is TGCAGCGCCTTGCTAGCCACCGGGGAGCTGTTTTTT.

This clone was recorded only once. The chain carries TRBV15 and TRBJ2-2; maybe TRBD1 (6 bases). Trimming took off 0 bases at V and 0 bases at J, with 32 bases between the two ends. The CDR3 sequence is 24 residues long. Germline-derived CDR1 and CDR2 are LNHNV and YYDKDF (reference sequence). The CDR3 coding sequence is TGTGCCACCAGCAGAGATGGAGAAGGCGCGGGCCGGGACACCCGCTATCCGAACACCGGGGAGCTGTTTTTT. Its translation is CATSRDGEGAGRDTRYPNTGELFF.

The rearrangement uses TRBV4-1 and TRBJ2-1, with 9 positions matching TRBD2. The junction had 3 bases not matched to a gene; V was cut back by 3 bases and J by 0 bases. The CDR3 totals 16 residues. Germline CDR1 and CDR2: MGHRA and YSYEKL. This CDR3 reads CASSQKTSGSYNEQFF. CDR3 DNA sequence: TGCGCCAGCAGCCAGAAGACTAGCGGCTCCTACAATGAGCAGTTCTTC.

The CDR3 loop reads CASSEGGRSNEKLFF. The CDR3 coding sequence is TGTGCCAGCAGTGAAGGGGGGCGGTCTAATGAAAAACTGTTTTTT. The rearrangement links TRBV2 to TRBJ1-4, with D possibly matching TRBD1 (6 bases). In germline, CDR1 is SNHLY, CDR2 FYNNEI. V was clipped by 1 base and J by 3 bases, with 9 bases between them. The CDR3 has 15 amino acids.

The V and J genes are TRBV6-4 and TRBJ2-3, with 12 bases matching TRBD2. Germline assignment: CDR1 MRHNA and CDR2 SNTAGT. This CDR3 contains 15 residues. Trimming removed 4 bases from V and 1 base from J; junction bases left unmatched: 0. The CDR3 sequence is CASSGLAGGTDTQYF. CDR3 bases: TGTGCCAGCAGTGGACTAGCGGGAGGCACAGATACGCAGTATTTT.

This chain links TRBV2 with TRBJ1-1; D gene uncertain. Germline values: CDR1 SNHLY, CDR2 FYNNEI. Trimming took 7 bases from V and 1 from J, leaving 10 bases between them. The CDR3 has 13 residues. This CDR3 is CASTRSTNTEAFF. The CDR3 nucleotides are TGTGCCAGCACGAGGAGTACGAACACTGAAGCTTTCTTT.

The chain carries TRBV28 and TRBJ1-5; weak D call: TRBD1 (5 bases). Germline V gives CDR1 MDHEN, CDR2 SYDVKM. This CDR3 is 14 amino acids long. V was shortened by 7 bases and J by 7 bases, with 17 bases between the two germline ends. The CDR3 protein is CASIDTGPQQPQHF. The CDR3 bases are TGTGCCAGCATTGACACAGGTCCTCAACAGCCCCAGCATTTT.

The V gene is TRBV24-1, the J gene TRBJ2-5; 10 bases fit TRBD2. The CDR3 is 15 amino acids. V was pared by 4 bases and J by 7 bases, with 8 bases of the junction left unmatched. Germline lookup yields CDR1 KGHDR and CDR2 SFDVKD. CDR3 sequence (DNA): TGTGCCACCAGTGACTTAGCGGGAGGTGTTGGGACCCAGTACTTC. Its translation is CATSDLAGGVGTQYF.

This rearrangement joins TRBV5-1 to TRBJ2-2, with D tentatively TRBD1 (6 bases). V lost 3 bases to trimming and J lost 3 bases, with 15 bases between them. CDR1 SGHRS and CDR2 YFSETQ come from the germline V gene. The CDR3 is 16 amino acids. In DNA form, the CDR3 reads TGCGCCAGCAGCTCATCAGGGGAGAGTTACACCGGGGAGCTGTTTTTT. Protein: CASSSSGESYTGELFF.

The chain has TRBV28 and TRBJ2-7; D might be TRBD2 (6 bases). Germline CDR1 is MDHEN and CDR2 is SYDVKM. The ends were cut back, 2 bases at V and 2 bases at J, with 10 bases in the middle. The CDR3 runs to 14 residues. CDR3 residues: CASSLRDLAYEQYF. The CDR3, as DNA: TGTGCCAGCAGTTTACGGGACTTGGCCTACGAGCAGTACTTC.

The rearrangement uses TRBV5-6 and TRBJ1-6, with 7 bases identical to TRBD1. Germline V gene sequence: CDR1 SGHDT, CDR2 YYEEEE. The CDR3 extends over 16 amino acids. The V and J ends lost 4 bases and 5 bases, in that order; junction bases with no gene match: 9. CDR3 bases: TGTGCCAGCAGCACCGCGATGGGACAGAATAATTCACCCCTCCACTTT. This sequence encodes CASSTAMGQNNSPLHF.

CDR3 in DNA: TGTGCCAGCAGCTCGACAGATTATCATTCACCCCTCCACTTT. Protein sequence: CASSSTDYHSPLHF. V gene TRBV7-9 combines with J gene TRBJ1-6, with a tentative D call TRBD1 (5 bases). The CDR3 is 14 residues long. Trimming stripped 4 bases from V and 8 bases from J, with 12 bases between. Germline CDR1 SEHNR, CDR2 FQNEAQ (reference sequence).

The V gene is TRBV25-1, the J gene TRBJ2-7; 11 bases are a match to TRBD2. The V segment lost 1 base and the J segment 4 bases; nucleotides outside the gene matches: 6. The CDR3 extends over 16 amino acids. The germline V gene encodes CDR1 MGHDK and CDR2 SYGVNS. CDR3 residues: CASSESASGRSYEQYF. The CDR3 nucleotides are TGTGCCAGCAGTGAATCTGCTAGCGGGAGGTCGTACGAGCAGTACTTC.

The chain links TRBV5-8 to TRBJ2-5, with TRBD1 matching 9 bases. This CDR3 spans 15 amino acids. The J segment lost 3 bases and the V segment lost 4 bases, leaving 7 bases of the junction unmatched. CDR1 is SGHTS, CDR2 YDEGEE, per germline. The CDR3 sequence is CASSLRTGEKETQYF. CDR3 nucleotides: TGTGCCAGCAGCCTACGGACAGGGGAGAAAGAGACCCAGTACTTC.

The chain has TRBV14 and TRBJ2-7; D remains unclear. The V end lost 1 base, the J end lost 4 bases, and 8 bases lay between the germline ends. This CDR3 contains 13 residues. The germline V gene has CDR1 SGHDN and CDR2 FVKESK. This CDR3 reads CASSQAVRYEQYF. CDR3 DNA sequence: TGTGCCAGCAGCCAAGCGGTTCGTTACGAGCAGTACTTC.

V and J are TRBV30 and TRBJ1-5; 8 bases map to TRBD1. The CDR3 is 14 amino acids. In germline, CDR1 is GTSNPN, CDR2 SVGIG (reference sequence). V lost 0 bases, J lost 9 bases, and 7 bases stayed unmatched. CDR3 bases: TGTGCCTGGAGTGTACGACAGGGGCGAGGGCCCCAGCATTTT. Protein product: CAWSVRQGRGPQHF.

The rearrangement joins TRBV20-1 to TRBJ1-1; D might be TRBD1 (5 bases). CDR3 length: 13 residues. CDR1 and CDR2 (germline): DFQATT, SNEGSKA (reference sequence). V lost 3 bases to trimming and J lost 1 base, with 9 bases between them. The CDR3 loop reads CSASSGSNTEAFF. CDR3 bases: TGCAGTGCTAGTTCAGGGTCGAACACTGAAGCTTTCTTT.

The V call is TRBV27, the J call TRBJ2-2, with D tentatively TRBD2 (7 bases). V was clipped by 2 bases and J by 10 bases, with 11 bases between them. From germline, CDR1 is MNHEY and CDR2 SMNVEV (reference sequence). There are 13 residues in the CDR3. The CDR3 loop reads CASSLRGAPELFF. The CDR3 nucleotides are TGTGCCAGCAGTTTACGGGGGGCGCCGGAGCTGTTTTTT.